These 15 T cell receptor beta chains were sequenced from one sample in a study of blood T cell repertoires in COVID-19. This table comes from immunoSEQ multiplex PCR, and its TCRdb copy is limited to in-frame clones, with some not included. The sample contains 260,000 or so clones, less than 85% of which appear only once. The specimen was PBMCs or T cells enriched from blood (not recorded which). The receptors come from a woman between 45 and 60 years old who had recovered from COVID-19.

J is TRBJ1-6 and V is TRBV19, with 8 bases aligning to TRBD1. The CDR3 contains 13 residues. Trimming cost V 5 bases and J 7 bases; bases outside gene matches: 1. CDR1 is LNHDA, CDR2 SQIVND, per germline (reference sequence). The CDR3 bases are TGTGCCAGTAGTTGGGACAGGAATTCACCCCTCCACTTT. It is translated as CASSWDRNSPLHF.

The rearrangement links TRBV28 to TRBJ2-7; tentative D call: TRBD2 (5 bases). Trimming took off 6 bases at V and 7 bases at J, with 19 bases between the two ends. This CDR3 has 14 residues. Per germline, CDR1 MDHEN and CDR2 SYDVKM. DNA of the CDR3: TGTGCCAGCAGCCCCGACCCGACCCAGCGGGAGCAGTACTTC. Translating it yields CASSPDPTQREQYF. The entire variable domain, with the rest obtained from reference TRBV28 and TRBJ2-7, is as follows: DVKVTQSSRYLVKRTGEKVFLECVQDMDHENMFWYRQDPGLGLRLIYFSYDVKMKEKGDIPEGYSVSREKKERFSLILESASTNQTSMYLCASSPDPTQREQYFGPGTRLTVT.

This clone was seen just once. The chain combines TRBV6-5 with TRBJ2-3; TRBD2 matches 7 bases. The CDR3 extends over 14 amino acids. Germline-derived CDR1 and CDR2 are MNHEY and SVGAGI. V lost 7 bases and J lost 5; bases outside the gene matches: 9. CDR3 amino acids: CASTPLASGDTQYF. The DNA for the CDR3 is TGTGCCAGCACCCCACTAGCGAGTGGAGATACGCAGTATTTT.

The chain is built from TRBV19 and TRBJ2-1; D not resolved. Trimming stripped 3 bases from V and 0 bases from J, with 9 bases between. CDR3 length: 15 residues. CDR1 and CDR2 from the germline V gene are LNHDA and SQIVND (reference sequence). The CDR3 DNA sequence: TGTGCCAGTAGTATCTCCGATAGCTCCTACAATGAGCAGTTCTTC. It specifies CASSISDSSYNEQFF.

This chain connects TRBV2 to TRBJ2-3; 8 bases agree with TRBD2. The ends lost 7 bases at V and 3 bases at J; junction bases unmatched: 6. The CDR3 contains 14 residues. CDR1 and CDR2 (germline): SNHLY, FYNNEI. The CDR3 region is CASMRTSLTDTQYF. For the CDR3, the DNA is TGTGCCAGCATGAGGACTAGCCTGACAGATACGCAGTATTTT.

The rearrangement uses TRBV28 and TRBJ2-4; 8 positions match TRBD2. J lost 0 bases, V lost 1 base, and 5 bases had no gene match. This CDR3 spans 17 amino acids. CDR1 is MDHEN, CDR2 SYDVKM, per germline. CDR3 sequence (DNA): TGTGCCAGCAGTTTATTTTCGAGCGGGAGAGCCAAAAACATTCAGTACTTC. It codes for CASSLFSSGRAKNIQYF.

A single count supports this clone. This chain links TRBV19 with TRBJ1-1; the D gene is possibly TRBD1 (6 bases). Germline-derived CDR1 and CDR2 are LNHDA and SQIVND (reference sequence). The CDR3 covers 13 residues. V was cut by 3 bases and J by 4 bases, with 9 bases left in between. This CDR3 reads CASSISRGTEAFF. The CDR3 region has the DNA TGTGCCAGTAGTATCAGCAGGGGCACTGAAGCTTTCTTT. Full variable domain (missing parts from reference TRBV19 and TRBJ1-1): DGGITQSPKYLFRKEGQNVTLSCEQNLNHDAMYWYRQDPGQGLRLIYYSQIVNDFQKGDIAEGYSVSREKKESFPLTVTSAQKNPTAFYLCASSISRGTEAFFGQGTRLTVV.

The J gene is TRBJ1-4, the V gene TRBV2; D might be TRBD1 (6 bases). Trimming removed 0 bases at V and 5 bases at J, with 10 bases between. CDR3 length: 15 amino acids. CDR1 is SNHLY, CDR2 FYNNEI, per germline. As DNA, the CDR3 is TGTGCCAGCAGTGAAGCTGGGGGCGGCAATGAAAAACTGTTTTTT. This encodes CASSEAGGGNEKLFF.

The CDR3 DNA sequence: TGTGCCAGCAGCTTAGAGCAGGGTTGGTACAATGAGCAGTTCTTC. This encodes CASSLEQGWYNEQFF. The chain couples TRBV11-2 to TRBJ2-1; D perhaps matches TRBD1 (5 bases). Trimming left V 0 bases short and J 4 bases short, with 10 bases between. The CDR3 is 15 residues long. Germline assignment: CDR1 SGHAT and CDR2 FQNNGV.

This chain links TRBV7-2 with TRBJ1-4; D call uncertain. CDR3 size: 16 residues. Trimming took off 1 base at V and 0 bases at J, with 9 bases between the two ends. Germline lookup yields CDR1 SGHTA and CDR2 FQGNSA. The CDR3 sequence is CASSLGLQSTNEKLFF. CDR3 coding DNA: TGTGCCAGCAGCTTAGGGTTGCAGTCAACTAATGAAAAACTGTTTTTT.

The chain is built from TRBV5-1 and TRBJ2-5, with 8 positions matching TRBD1. Germline V gene sequence: CDR1 SGHRS, CDR2 YFSETQ. V trimming: 2 bases; J trimming: 4 bases; junction bases outside the gene matches: 1. The CDR3 covers 13 residues. This CDR3 reads CASSLDRGETQYF. The CDR3 bases are TGCGCCAGCAGCTTAGACAGGGGAGAGACCCAGTACTTC.

This chain connects TRBV12-3 or TRBV12-4 to TRBJ2-6; no definite D call. Trimming shortened V by 3 bases and J by 3 bases, and 3 bases separated the two germline ends. This CDR3 is 13 amino acids long. CDR3 nucleotide sequence: TGTGCCAGCAGTTTTCTTGGGGCCAACGTCCTGACTTTC. This gives the protein CASSFLGANVLTF.

This clone was seen only a few times. The chain links TRBV5-6 to TRBJ1-5; possibly TRBD1 for D (6 bases). V was cut by 4 bases and J by 6 bases, with 8 bases left in between. CDR1 and CDR2 (germline): SGHDT, YYEEEE. There are 12 residues in the CDR3. The CDR3: CASSIRGQPQHF. The CDR3 nucleotides read TGTGCCAGCAGCATCAGGGGTCAGCCCCAGCATTTT. The full variable domain, completed using reference TRBV5-6 and TRBJ1-5, is DAGVTQSPTHLIKTRGQQVTLRCSPKSGHDTVSWYQQALGQGPQFIFQYYEEEERQRGNFPDRFSGHQFPNYSSELNVNALLLGDSALYLCASSIRGQPQHFGDGTRLSIL.

In its sample, this clone was seen a few times. Other DNA sequences in this specimen translate into the identical CDR3. The chain carries TRBV28 and TRBJ1-2; D remains unclear. CDR1 MDHEN and CDR2 SYDVKM come from the germline V gene. This CDR3 has 14 amino acids. V was pared by 4 bases and J by 2 bases, with 11 bases between. The CDR3 reads CASSSSPLNYGYTF. The CDR3 DNA sequence: TGTGCCAGCAGTTCTAGCCCTTTAAACTATGGCTACACCTTC.

This chain connects TRBV19 to TRBJ1-2; possibly TRBD1 for D (5 bases). V was trimmed by 3 bases and J by 4 bases, leaving 12 bases between them. The CDR3 spans 14 residues. Looked up from germline, CDR1 is LNHDA and CDR2 is SQIVND (reference sequence). CDR3: CASSIERGAYGYTF. The CDR3 bases are TGTGCCAGTAGTATCGAAAGGGGCGCCTATGGCTACACCTTC.